One and the same sample provided the 17 T cell receptor beta chains below, sequenced in a study of neoadjuvant anti-PD-1 for oral cavity cancer. Noted time point: after neoadjuvant nivolumab, at surgical resection. Sequencing was performed with immunoSEQ multiplex PCR; in TCRdb, only in-frame clones are kept and a portion is missing. Among about 14,000 clones listed, 40% were seen once. Sequences were derived from tumor tissue, sampled after nivolumab (anti-PD-1) treatment. These receptors were collected from a person between 40 and 80 years old with oral cavity squamous cell carcinoma.

V is TRBV7-8 and J is TRBJ2-7, with TRBD1 as a possible D gene (7 bases). The ends were cut back, 5 bases at V and 8 bases at J, with 16 bases in the middle. The CDR3 consists of 13 residues. Germline lookup yields CDR1 SGHVS and CDR2 FQNEAQ. The CDR3 spells CASSQGVGGQQYF. As DNA, the CDR3 is TGTGCCAGCAGCCAGGGGGTGGGAGGTCAGCAGTACTTC.

This clone was seen just once. The genes are TRBV11-2 and TRBJ2-1; D ambiguous. In germline, CDR1 is SGHAT, CDR2 FQNNGV. This CDR3 is built from 14 residues. The V and J ends lost 0 bases and 7 bases respectively, with 10 bases between them. CDR3 residues: CASSLDRQSNEQFF. The CDR3 nucleotides are TGTGCCAGCAGCTTAGATCGCCAGTCTAATGAGCAGTTCTTC.

In this sample, this clone is medium-sized. The gene calls are TRBV4-3 and TRBJ2-5; TRBD1 matches at 10 bases. There are 15 residues in the CDR3. V was pared by 4 bases and J by 5 bases, with 7 bases of the junction left unmatched. Germline loops: CDR1 LGHNA, CDR2 YSLEER. CDR3 nucleotides: TGCGCCAGCAGCCGGTGGGACAGGGGAGAGGAGACCCAGTACTTC. As protein: CASSRWDRGEETQYF.

This chain uses TRBV15 with TRBJ2-1, with D possibly TRBD2 on 5 matching bases. The germline gives CDR1 LNHNV, CDR2 YYDKDF (reference sequence). The CDR3 has 16 amino acids. V lost 0 bases and J lost 6, with 15 bases in between. CDR3 bases: TGTGCCACCAGCAGAGATGGCCTGAGGGTGGGCAATGAGCAGTTCTTC. Its protein product is CATSRDGLRVGNEQFF.

CDR3 nucleotides: TGTGCCAGTTCCAGGGGGCCCCTCTTGGGGGAGCAGTTCTTC. Encoded protein: CASSRGPLLGEQFF. V and J are TRBV19 and TRBJ2-1; 8 positions match TRBD1. CDR1 is LNHDA and CDR2 is SQIVND in the germline V gene (reference sequence). V was clipped by 8 bases and J by 10 bases; unmatched bases: 13. This CDR3 comprises 14 residues.

The chain recombines TRBV5-1 with TRBJ2-2; TRBD1 agrees at 7 bases. Germline assignment: CDR1 SGHRS and CDR2 YFSETQ. CDR3 length equals 14 residues. Unmatched junction bases numbered 9, after V lost 7 bases and J lost 6 bases. CDR3 DNA: TGCGCCAGCTGCCTTGACAGGGTCGCCGGGGAGCTGTTTTTT. It translates to CASCLDRVAGELFF.

The V gene is TRBV18, the J gene TRBJ2-7, with TRBD2 matching 10 bases. The CDR3 runs to 14 residues. The J segment lost 5 bases and the V segment lost 6 bases, leaving 7 bases of the junction unmatched. CDR1 is KGHSH and CDR2 is LQKENI in the germline V gene. DNA of the CDR3: TGTGCCAGCTCCCTGGGACTAGCGACCGACGAGCAGTACTTC. Its protein is CASSLGLATDEQYF.

This clone was detected only a few times. The CDR3 reads CASSEDRGDQETQYF. CDR3 DNA sequence: TGTGCCAGCAGCGAGGACAGGGGGGACCAAGAGACCCAGTACTTC. The chain recombines TRBV14 with TRBJ2-5; TRBD1 matches at 10 bases. The CDR3 consists of 15 residues. V was pared by 5 bases and J by 0 bases, with 3 bases of the junction left unmatched. Germline CDR1 reads SGHDN; CDR2 reads FVKESK.

V usage is TRBV6-5 and J usage is TRBJ2-6; TRBD2 might be the D (5 bases). The germline V gene encodes CDR1 MNHEY and CDR2 SVGAGI. The CDR3 extends over 15 amino acids. V was shortened by 3 bases and J by 2 bases, with 8 bases between the two germline ends. The CDR3 DNA follows: TGTGCCAGCAGTTATGCGGGTCCTGGGGCCAACGTCCTGACTTTC. Its protein is CASSYAGPGANVLTF.

V usage is TRBV19 and J usage is TRBJ1-5; D is uncertain. V was cut by 5 bases and J by 7 bases, with 12 bases left in between. The CDR3 is 13 residues long. Germline-derived CDR1 and CDR2 are LNHDA and SQIVND (reference sequence). CDR3 sequence: CASSQTSGQPQHF. In DNA, the CDR3 is TGTGCCAGTAGTCAAACAAGCGGACAGCCCCAGCATTTT.

This clone counts as medium-sized (0.01 to 0.1%). V usage is TRBV28 and J usage is TRBJ1-2; the D is unclear. CDR1 and CDR2 from the germline V gene are MDHEN and SYDVKM. Trimming removed 6 bases at V and 8 bases at J, with 10 bases between. The CDR3 has 11 amino acids. Written as DNA, the CDR3 is TGTGCCAGCAGCGAAAGGATCGGCTACACCTTC. Protein: CASSERIGYTF.

This clone was detected only a few times. V gene TRBV4-3 combines with J gene TRBJ1-6; D is ambiguous. The V gene's germline CDR1 is LGHNA and CDR2 YSLEER. V lost 0 bases, J lost 0 bases, and 9 bases lay in between. The length of the CDR3 is 17 residues. The CDR3 reads CASSQDPPSSYNSPLHF. DNA for the CDR3: TGCGCCAGCAGCCAAGATCCCCCGAGCTCCTATAATTCACCCCTCCACTTT.

The sample holds a few counts of this clone. V gene TRBV5-5 combines with J gene TRBJ1-6; TRBD1 matches 8 bases. Germline trimming cut 7 bases from V and 9 bases from J; bases unmatched to any gene: 12. The CDR3 length is 15 residues. Per the germline V gene, CDR1 is SGHKS and CDR2 is YYEKEE (reference sequence). The CDR3 sequence: CASGRLTGEGSPLHF. CDR3 sequence (DNA): TGTGCCAGCGGAAGACTGACAGGGGAGGGTTCACCCCTCCACTTT.

V gene TRBV25-1 combines with J gene TRBJ2-1; 7 positions match TRBD2. Per germline, CDR1 MGHDK and CDR2 SYGVNS. CDR3 length equals 16 residues. V lost 1 base to trimming and J lost 8 bases; unmatched junction nucleotides: 11. CDR3 sequence: CASSESIGRGVDEQFF. CDR3 DNA: TGTGCCAGCAGTGAATCAATAGGGAGGGGCGTCGATGAGCAGTTCTTC.

The chain uses TRBV18 and TRBJ1-2; D might be TRBD1 (5 bases). The CDR3 length is 15 residues. The germline gives CDR1 KGHSH, CDR2 LQKENI. The germline V and J ends were trimmed by 2 bases and 4 bases, with 14 bases remaining between them. CDR3 region: CASSPTGGVGYGYTF. CDR3 nucleotides: TGTGCCAGCTCACCAACCGGGGGGGTTGGCTATGGCTACACCTTC.

This clone has a handful of counts. The chain is built from TRBV9 and TRBJ2-1; 9 positions agree with TRBD1. CDR3 length: 19 amino acids. V lost 3 bases to trimming and J lost 5 bases; unmatched junction nucleotides: 18. CDR1 and CDR2 from the germline V gene are SGDLS and YYNGEE. The chain's CDR3 is CASSASGTGISLLHNEQFF. CDR3 in DNA: TGTGCCAGCAGCGCCAGTGGGACAGGGATAAGTCTGTTACACAATGAGCAGTTCTTC.

By frequency in the sample, this clone is medium-sized (0.01 to 0.1%). V usage is TRBV5-1 and J usage is TRBJ2-7; D may correspond to TRBD1 or TRBD2 (5 bases each). CDR1 and CDR2 from the germline V gene are SGHRS and YFSETQ. The germline V and J ends were trimmed by 0 bases and 0 bases, with 7 bases remaining between them. The CDR3 loop spans 14 amino acids. In nucleotides, the CDR3 is TGCGCCAGCAGCTTGGCAGGGAGCTCCTACGAGCAGTACTTC. This translates into CASSLAGSSYEQYF.